These T cell receptor beta chains were read from a single sample in a study of B cell selection in AIRE deficiency. This table comes from immunoSEQ multiplex PCR, and its TCRdb copy is limited to in-frame clones, with some not included. The sample has fewer than 25,000 clones; 85% to 95% are singletons. Sequencing was done on a sample of CD4+CD25+ Tregs sorted from PBMCs. The receptor source for this set is a human donor in good health. The CDR3 runs from the conserved cysteine through the conserved F or W. Size values are once, few and many counts, or a class for expanded clones, and some rows have none.

clone_size,j_call,v_call,cdr3_aa
once,TRBJ2-1,TRBV4-2,CASSQWGLGQFF
.,TRBJ2-1,TRBV27,CASSSRYYLAGADNEQFF
.,TRBJ2-7,TRBV30,CAWRETGGSREQYF
.,TRBJ1-2,TRBV7-8,CASSLDELNYGYTF
.,TRBJ1-4,TRBV2,CASSPSIPNEKLFF
once,TRBJ1-2,TRBV18,CASSYDTYGYTF
.,TRBJ2-2,TRBV11-2,CASSLRLAGVNTGELFF
.,TRBJ2-7,TRBV29-1,CSVGRSSYEQYF
once,TRBJ1-1,TRBV28,CASSFPRQGRTEAFF
.,TRBJ1-2,TRBV6-5,CASKASSLYGYTF
.,TRBJ1-6,TRBV2,CASRRDVSPLHF
.,TRBJ2-6,TRBV7-9,CASSVTGAGANVLTF
.,TRBJ2-3,TRBV2,CASSVDRSTDTQYF
once,TRBJ1-1,TRBV4-2,CASSQYRGLNTEAFF
.,TRBJ1-1,TRBV29-1,CSVVAGNTEAFF
once,TRBJ1-5,TRBV10-3,CAISESLTGGYSNQPQHF
.,TRBJ2-1,TRBV14,CASSHLRGTFAPYNEQFF
.,TRBJ1-4,TRBV6-1,CASSVYNGQAIATNEKLFF
.,TRBJ1-2,TRBV6-9,CASSRTRGYGYTF
.,TRBJ1-5,TRBV19,CASSSLLRGRDQPQHF
.,TRBJ2-7,TRBV6-1,CASSEQGGAYEQYF
.,TRBJ2-3,TRBV4-1,CASSRGRDTQYF
.,TRBJ2-5,TRBV2,CASHGQGAETQYF
.,TRBJ2-7,TRBV2,CASRSTSGSYEQYF
.,TRBJ2-3,TRBV29-1,CSVLSTDTQYF
once,TRBJ2-1,TRBV7-9,CASSSLAGGSQFF
once,TRBJ2-3,TRBV6-5,CASSYYGTDTQYF
.,TRBJ1-2,TRBV18,CASSLRTGGWYGYTF
.,TRBJ2-1,TRBV10-1,CASSDRTRQGQFF
.,TRBJ1-4,TRBV19,CASSTTGRGKLFF
.,TRBJ2-7,TRBV6-6,CASRPGLAGSYEQYF
.,TRBJ2-4,TRBV6-6,CASGRQGQGGNIQYF
.,TRBJ2-1,TRBV6-6,CASRQQGSSYNEQFF
.,TRBJ2-1,TRBV5-1,CASSLTGSYNEQFF
once,TRBJ2-7,TRBV19,CASSTWGSHYEQYF
.,TRBJ1-1,TRBV5-1,CASSFMDRGTEAFF
.,TRBJ2-3,TRBV11-1,CASRAGVDTQYF
once,TRBJ2-3,TRBV10-3,CAIRETLTSTDTQYF
.,TRBJ2-3,TRBV18,CASSPQRTDTQYF
.,TRBJ2-4,TRBV18,CASSPRGARDIQYF
.,TRBJ1-5,TRBV4-2,CASSQDPQGMTQGQPQHF
.,TRBJ1-6,TRBV4-1,CASSQDRRSPLHF
.,TRBJ2-1,TRBV19,CASARTGGSNEQFF
once,TRBJ2-2,TRBV5-8,CASSFRTGTLYTGELFF
.,TRBJ2-1,TRBV19,CASMGGDSLSYNEQFF
.,TRBJ1-1,TRBV7-8,CASSLGTGERPTTEAFF
.,TRBJ1-1,TRBV6-1,CASSAGFTEAFF
.,TRBJ2-5,TRBV18,CASSQTGFETQYF
once,TRBJ1-1,TRBV30,CAWREKDTEAFF
.,TRBJ2-2,TRBV4-1,CASSPIGRFTGELFF
.,TRBJ1-1,TRBV7-6,CASSLGPEVNTEAFF
few,TRBJ1-5,TRBV5-1,CASSLAPDQPQHF
.,TRBJ1-2,TRBV18,CASSPPGPSYGYTF
once,TRBJ2-7,TRBV4-1,CASSRDRGPPYEQYF
once,TRBJ1-5,TRBV12-5,CASGLDTGSGQPQHF
.,TRBJ1-4,TRBV7-9,CASSVRDRFEKLFF
.,TRBJ2-3,TRBV7-7,CASSEGLAGGTDTQYF
once,TRBJ1-1,TRBV4-1,CASSLGTGGRGTEAFF